This T cell receptor beta chain was recorded in a study of long-term antiretroviral therapy in people with HIV. Study observations and caveats: HIV repertoire CDR3 lengths ranged less widely than those of controls. Transplant-donor-level diversity was not reached after ART, though diversity increased.

Details on this clone: Its antigen is still unknown.

Cryopreserved PBMC samples of about 1-10 million cells were used for DNA extraction. Version v3.0 of the immunoSEQ assay ran at survey level. This table comes from immunoSEQ multiplex PCR, and its TCRdb copy is limited to in-frame clones, with some not included. The sample comprises approximately 35,000 clones, approximately 93% of which are singletons, and over 3.5% rests with the top ten. The source was unsorted PBMCs, collected about 5.1 years after starting antiretroviral therapy. This clonotype was obtained from a woman aged 50 to 60 with HIV.

The CDR3 DNA follows: TGTGCCAGTAGTTTCGGGACTAGCGGGGCCGTACTCTACGAGCAGTACTTC. It translates to CASSFGTSGAVLYEQYF. The rearrangement uses TRBV19 and TRBJ2-7; TRBD2 aligns across 13 bases. The CDR3 length is 17 residues. Losses at the gene ends were 5 bases for V and 3 bases for J; bases not matched to a gene: 10. Germline V gene sequence: CDR1 LNHDA, CDR2 SQIVND (reference sequence).